Shown below are 2 T cell receptor beta chains from a single sample sequenced in a study of technical replicates of blood from several donors. Here immunoSEQ multiplex PCR was the method, and the copy in TCRdb shows in-frame clones only, minus some. The table includes 84,000 or so clones, approximately 97% detected once. Sequencing was done on a sample of T cells isolated from PBMCs. These receptors all stem from a human donor in good health.

The V call is TRBV7-2, the J call TRBJ1-1; D possibly corresponds to TRBD1 (5 bases). Looked up from germline, CDR1 is SGHTA and CDR2 is FQGNSA. The CDR3 has 15 amino acids. V lost 4 bases, J lost 1 base, and 13 bases lay in between. The CDR3 DNA reads as TGTGCCAGCAGCTCCCTCGGGGGGGAGAACACTGAAGCTTTCTTT. Its translation: CASSSLGGENTEAFF.

The chain uses TRBV7-9 and TRBJ1-2, with TRBD1 identical over 7 bases. This CDR3 comprises 14 residues. V was clipped by 1 base and J by 7 bases; unmatched bases: 6. Germline loops: CDR1 SEHNR, CDR2 FQNEAQ (reference sequence). CDR3 in DNA: TGTGCCAGCAGCTTAGGACCCAGGGACAGTGGCTACACCTTC. Amino acid sequence: CASSLGPRDSGYTF.